This T cell receptor beta chain comes out of a study of shared clonotypes between healthy human individuals. Study-wide points: As a rule, naive subsets had a larger estimated richness than memory subsets.

Note on this clone: What it recognizes is unknown.

The table came from immunoSEQ multiplex PCR; TCRdb's copy has only in-frame clones and leaves some out. The data hold under 1 million clones, with approximately 92% observed a single time. With 3 bases clipped from V and 4 bases from J, the junction kept 8 bases outside the gene matches. CDR1 SQVTM and CDR2 ANQGSEA come from the germline V gene. The CDR3 runs to 16 residues. Naive CD8 cells lacked CD45RO, underwent positive selection for CCR7 and left out terminally differentiated effector memory CD45RA+ cells. The rearrangement uses TRBV29-1 and TRBJ2-1; 11 positions match TRBD1. Sequencing was done on a sample of naive CD8+ T cells sorted from blood. The TCR originated in a man aged 25-45 years in good health. The CDR3 bases are TGCAGCGTTGAGCCGTCGGACAGGGGGCTTTACAATGAGCAGTTCTTC. The encoded protein is CSVEPSDRGLYNEQFF.